One and the same sample provided the 18 T cell receptor beta chains below, sequenced in a study of coeliac disease. The table came from immunoSEQ multiplex PCR; TCRdb's copy has only in-frame clones and leaves some out. Of over 900 clones listed, approximately 70% are singletons. The sequenced sample was intraepithelial lymphocytes from the gut. Every receptor here comes from a human donor without celiac disease.

The V call is TRBV19, the J call TRBJ1-5; TRBD1 aligns across 7 bases. With V trimmed by 4 bases and J by 4 bases, 13 bases remained unmatched. CDR3 length equals 17 residues. Looked up from germline, CDR1 is LNHDA and CDR2 is SQIVND (reference sequence). The CDR3 region is CASSTPLRQGSNQPQHF. DNA for the CDR3: TGTGCCAGTAGTACCCCCTTAAGACAGGGCTCAAATCAGCCCCAGCATTTT.

The chain joins TRBV13 to TRBJ2-7; TRBD1 aligns across 8 bases. In germline, CDR1 is PRHDT, CDR2 FYEKMQ (reference sequence). The CDR3 extends over 13 amino acids. Trimming at V came to 5 bases and at J to 6 bases, leaving 6 bases not matched to a gene. CDR3 sequence reads: CASSAGQGGEQYF. The CDR3 DNA sequence: TGTGCCAGCAGCGCCGGACAGGGAGGCGAGCAGTACTTC.

This clone turned up a few times. V gene TRBV4-3 combines with J gene TRBJ1-2; 10 bases are a match to TRBD1. The germline CDR1 and CDR2 sequences are LGHNA and YSLEER. The CDR3 consists of 15 residues. Trimming removed 3 bases from V and 2 bases from J; junction bases left unmatched: 3. The CDR3: CASSQRTGGNYGYTF. The DNA of the CDR3 is TGCGCCAGCAGCCAGCGGACAGGGGGAAACTATGGCTACACCTTC.

V usage is TRBV11-2 and J usage is TRBJ2-7; 11 nucleotides agree with TRBD1. Germline CDR1 is SGHAT and CDR2 is FQNNGV. There are 16 residues in the CDR3. The V segment lost 5 bases and the J segment 7 bases; nucleotides outside the gene matches: 13. Here the CDR3 reads CASSQGTGGKSREQYF. CDR3 coding DNA: TGTGCCAGCAGCCAGGGGACAGGGGGGAAATCGAGGGAGCAGTACTTC.

The chain carries TRBV11-2 and TRBJ2-1, with unresolved D. CDR1 SGHAT and CDR2 FQNNGV come from the germline V gene. V was pared by 2 bases and J by 8 bases, with 13 bases between. There are 14 residues in the CDR3. CDR3 region: CASSLIRSWDEQFF. CDR3 nucleotide sequence: TGTGCCAGCAGCTTAATACGGAGTTGGGATGAGCAGTTCTTC.

This clone has a handful of counts. The chain uses TRBV30 and TRBJ2-1; 8 bases fit TRBD2. The CDR3 loop spans 14 amino acids. The V gene's germline CDR1 is GTSNPN and CDR2 SVGIG (reference sequence). J lost 7 bases, V lost 0 bases, and 5 bases had no gene match. The CDR3 loop reads CAWSVTGGMNEQFF. CDR3 nucleotides: TGTGCCTGGAGTGTAACGGGGGGGATGAATGAGCAGTTCTTC.

The J gene is TRBJ2-3, the V gene TRBV19; tentative D call: TRBD2 (6 bases). CDR1 and CDR2 from the germline V gene are LNHDA and SQIVND (reference sequence). The CDR3 extends over 14 amino acids. The ends were cut back, 5 bases at V and 6 bases at J, with 15 bases in the middle. The CDR3 is CASSFTAGRDTQYF. The CDR3 DNA is TGTGCCAGTAGTTTTACGGCAGGGAGGGATACGCAGTATTTT.

A remark on this clone: Other DNA sequences of this sample code for an identical CDR3. The chain employs TRBV29-1 and TRBJ2-7; TRBD1 is a possible D gene (6 bases). V lost 7 bases to trimming and J lost 2 bases, with 15 bases between them. The germline V gene has CDR1 SQVTM and CDR2 ANQGSEA. The CDR3 runs 13 residues. The DNA for the CDR3 is TGCAGCGCACTCCAGGGGACGGCCTACGAGCAGTACTTC. This gives the protein CSALQGTAYEQYF.

The chain employs TRBV5-8 and TRBJ2-3; 7 bases are a match to TRBD1. From germline, CDR1 is SGHTS and CDR2 YDEGEE. The CDR3 extends over 14 amino acids. Trimming at V came to 9 bases and at J to 0 bases, leaving 7 bases not matched to a gene. CDR3 residues: CATYRGPSTDTQYF. CDR3 nucleotides: TGTGCCACTTACAGGGGACCTAGCACAGATACGCAGTATTTT.

The CDR3 sequence: CASSPGLYYGYTF. CDR3 DNA: TGTGCCAGCAGTCCCGGACTGTACTATGGCTACACCTTC. The V and J genes are TRBV27 and TRBJ1-2; the D is unclear. The germline gives CDR1 MNHEY, CDR2 SMNVEV (reference sequence). This CDR3 region has 13 residues. Trimming cost V 5 bases and J 3 bases, with 10 bases left between them.

V is TRBV6-1 and J is TRBJ1-1; possible D gene TRBD1, 5 bases. V was clipped by 3 bases and J by 2 bases, with 10 bases between them. The CDR3 has 14 amino acids. Germline V gene lookup returns CDR1 MNHNS and CDR2 SASEGT. The CDR3 protein is CASSDWRDNTEAFF. In DNA, the CDR3 is TGTGCCAGCAGTGATTGGAGGGACAACACTGAAGCTTTCTTT.

This clone was counted once. This chain links TRBV5-6 with TRBJ2-7, with 9 bases aligning to TRBD1. Germline CDR1 SGHDT, CDR2 YYEEEE. There are 16 residues in the CDR3. The trim removed 2 bases at V and 0 bases at J, leaving 6 bases unmatched. CDR3 amino acids: CASSLYRGQNSYEQYF. CDR3 sequence (DNA): TGTGCCAGCAGCTTATACAGGGGGCAGAACTCCTACGAGCAGTACTTC.

The rearrangement joins TRBV7-6 to TRBJ2-2; D is ambiguous. This CDR3 spans 13 amino acids. The germline V and J ends were trimmed by 1 base and 6 bases, with 6 bases remaining between them. The germline V gene has CDR1 SGHVS and CDR2 FNYEAQ. CDR3: CASSLGAAGELFF. CDR3 bases: TGTGCCAGCAGCTTAGGTGCGGCCGGGGAGCTGTTTTTT.

DNA for the CDR3: TGTGCCAGCAGTGGCCGGGACAGGGGGGACTATGGCTACACCTTC. Translated, it gives CASSGRDRGDYGYTF. This rearrangement joins TRBV6-1 to TRBJ1-2; 11 bases are shared with TRBD1. Germline trimming cut 4 bases from V and 3 bases from J; bases unmatched to any gene: 4. This CDR3 is 15 amino acids long. Germline CDR1 is MNHNS and CDR2 is SASEGT.

This chain links TRBV9 with TRBJ2-5, with 9 positions matching TRBD2. The V segment lost 2 bases and the J segment 5 bases; nucleotides outside the gene matches: 10. The CDR3 covers 16 residues. Looked up from germline, CDR1 is SGDLS and CDR2 is YYNGEE. This CDR3 reads CASSVAGGLAGETQYF. CDR3 sequence (DNA): TGTGCCAGCAGCGTTGCGGGCGGGCTAGCGGGGGAGACCCAGTACTTC.

The chain is built from TRBV18 and TRBJ1-5; D ambiguous. The CDR3 runs 17 residues. Germline V gene lookup returns CDR1 KGHSH and CDR2 LQKENI. V was pared by 2 bases and J by 1 base, with 15 bases between. The CDR3 bases are TGTGCCAGCTCACCAGGCAGGTCTACCTTAAGCAATCAGCCCCAGCATTTT. This translates into CASSPGRSTLSNQPQHF.

The chain links TRBV2 to TRBJ2-7, with a weak D call TRBD2 (6 bases). This CDR3 has 13 residues. The V end was cut by 8 bases, the J end by 11 bases, with 22 bases between. Germline V gene lookup returns CDR1 SNHLY and CDR2 FYNNEI. The CDR3 is CASVRSLGTRKYF. The CDR3 nucleotides read TGTGCCAGCGTACGGAGTCTGGGGACTCGAAAGTACTTC.

The CDR3 reads CASSIPYRDCQFREQYF. Here the CDR3 DNA reads TGTGCCAGCAGCATACCATACCGGGACTGTCAGTTCCGCGAGCAGTACTTC. The chain uses TRBV21-1 and TRBJ2-7; no DNA check was done on the table's D call, TRBD2. TRBV21-1 corresponds to a pseudogene. The CDR3 has 17 amino acids.